Listed below are T cell receptor beta chains from one sample, sequenced in a study of T cells after yellow fever vaccination. One entry per CDR3 protein, called by TCRdb with MiXCR from the 5' RACE reads. The repertoire holds about 320,000 distinct CDR3 sequences, with around 10% as singletons. The sequencing here drew on CD4+ T cells sorted from PBMCs, taken 45 days after the yellow fever booster vaccination. Source of these receptors: a man younger than 35 who received the YFV17D yellow fever vaccine. Each CDR3 is given with its conserved first and last residue. Each record gives: J gene, V gene, D gene, clone size, CDR3 protein, CDR3 DNA. A D gene is named only where the DNA matches it firmly. Clone size appears in some rows only: once, few, many, or a class for an expanded clone.

TRBJ2-3	TRBV3-1	TRBD2	-	CASSQNAGGGDTQYF	TGTGCCAGCAGCCAAAACGCGGGGGGAGGAGATACGCAGTATTTT
TRBJ2-2	TRBV19	-	few	CASSNIRGLYTGELFF	TGTGCCAGTAGTAATATTAGGGGATTGTACACCGGGGAGCTGTTTTTT
TRBJ2-7	TRBV5-6	TRBD2	-	CASSLARGVGLAYEQYF	TGTGCCAGCAGCTTGGCCCGAGGTGTGGGACTAGCCTACGAGCAGTACTTC
TRBJ2-7	TRBV19	TRBD1	once	CASSEGASYEQYF	TGTGCCAGTAGTGAGGGGGCAAGTTACGAGCAGTACTTC
TRBJ2-7	TRBV5-1	-	few	CASSPGLNSYEQYF	TGCGCCAGCAGCCCCGGACTGAACTCCTACGAGCAGTACTTC
TRBJ1-4	TRBV6-5	-	-	CASSYSLSRVAEKLLF	TGTGCCAGCAGTTACTCATTAAGCAGGGTTGCCGAAAAACTGTTATTT
TRBJ1-5	TRBV6-5	-	-	CASSRDTLEAQPQHF	TGTGCCAGCAGTCGCGATACCCTGGAGGCCCAGCCCCAGCATTTT
TRBJ1-3	TRBV24-1	TRBD1	-	CATRAAPTGTGNTIYF	TGTGCCACCAGAGCCGCCCCGACAGGGACGGGAAACACCATATATTTT
TRBJ2-2	TRBV2	TRBD1	-	CASSWTGGTGELFF	TGTGCCAGCAGTTGGACAGGGGGCACCGGGGAGCTGTTTTTT
TRBJ2-1	TRBV6-2/TRBV6-3	-	few	CASRSTSYANEQFF	TGTGCCAGCAGGTCGACTAGTTATGCCAATGAGCAGTTCTTC
TRBJ1-5	TRBV30	-	-	CAWNHRVDQPQHF	TGTGCCTGGAATCACAGGGTGGATCAGCCCCAGCATTTT
TRBJ2-5	TRBV6-2/TRBV6-3	-	few	CASSDLAGETQYF	TGTGCCAGCAGTGACCTTGCGGGAGAGACCCAGTACTTC
TRBJ2-5	TRBV9	-	-	CASSVAGGLETQYF	TGTGCCAGCAGCGTAGCCGGGGGCCTAGAGACCCAGTACTTC
TRBJ2-3	TRBV21-1	-	few	CASSKEGWQGEITDTQYF	TGTGCCAGCAGCAAAGAGGGTTGGCAGGGAGAAATCACAGATACGCAGTATTTT
TRBJ1-2	TRBV5-4	-	few	CASSPAAGQYGYTF	TGTGCCAGCAGCCCGGCGGCAGGGCAATATGGCTACACCTTC
TRBJ2-2	TRBV12-2	-	-	CASRLVRGPGTGELFF	TGTGCAAGTCGCTTAGTTAGGGGGCCGGGGACCGGGGAGCTGTTTTTT
TRBJ1-1	TRBV29-1	-	-	CSVEEMVEGWTEAFF	TGCAGCGTTGAAGAAATGGTGGAGGGCTGGACTGAAGCTTTCTTT
TRBJ1-1	TRBV29-1	-	-	CSVGHHTEDTEAFF	TGCAGCGTGGGACATCACACGGAAGACACTGAAGCTTTCTTT
TRBJ1-1	TRBV20-1	-	-	CSARDLEGFTEAFF	TGCAGTGCTAGAGATTTAGAAGGGTTCACTGAAGCTTTCTTT
TRBJ2-1	TRBV6-1	TRBD2	many	CASRIGGGAGNEQFF	TGTGCCAGCAGGATCGGCGGGGGGGCCGGGAATGAGCAGTTCTTC
TRBJ2-1	TRBV20-1	TRBD2	-	CSARRGGSHNEQFF	TGCAGTGCTAGGCGGGGGGGCAGTCACAATGAGCAGTTCTTC
TRBJ1-2	TRBV15	TRBD1	few	CATSVGQNYGYTF	TGTGCCACCAGCGTGGGACAGAACTATGGCTACACCTTC
TRBJ1-2	TRBV5-5	-	-	CASSLMRQADGYTF	TGTGCCAGCAGCTTGATGAGACAGGCGGATGGCTACACCTTC
TRBJ2-7	TRBV9	TRBD2	few	CASSPVAGYRSYEQYF	TGTGCCAGCAGCCCGGTAGCGGGGTATAGGTCCTACGAGCAGTACTTC
TRBJ1-1	TRBV15	-	-	CATSSATGNTEAFF	TGTGCCACCAGCAGTGCGACCGGCAACACTGAAGCTTTCTTT
TRBJ2-2	TRBV2	-	few	CASTRGVAGELFF	TGTGCCAGCACCAGAGGGGTCGCCGGGGAGCTGTTTTTT
TRBJ1-1	TRBV29-1	-	-	CSGDSHMNTEAFF	TGCAGCGGCGACAGCCATATGAACACTGAAGCTTTCTTT
TRBJ2-1	TRBV28	TRBD1	-	CASSFGTVSFDEQFF	TGTGCCAGCAGTTTTGGGACAGTCTCTTTCGATGAGCAGTTCTTC
TRBJ1-5	TRBV6-2/TRBV6-3	TRBD1	-	CASSLPGGLGNQPQHF	TGTGCCAGCAGTCTACCAGGGGGATTGGGCAATCAGCCCCAGCATTTT
TRBJ2-5	TRBV7-2	TRBD1	-	CASSLAPRQGEETQYF	TGTGCCAGCAGCTTAGCACCACGACAGGGGGAAGAGACCCAGTACTTC
TRBJ2-5	TRBV10-1	TRBD2	few	CASSEGASGQETQYF	TGCGCCAGCAGTGAGGGGGCTAGCGGCCAAGAGACCCAGTACTTC
TRBJ1-5	TRBV20-1	-	many	CSARADSNQPQHF	TGCAGTGCTAGAGCTGATAGCAATCAGCCCCAGCATTTT
TRBJ2-1	TRBV5-1	TRBD2	-	CASSQVTSGGYEQFF	TGCGCCAGCAGCCAAGTAACTAGCGGGGGCTATGAGCAGTTCTTC
TRBJ2-3	TRBV6-5	-	-	CASSKLTRGGTDTQYF	TGTGCCAGCAGTAAATTGACTAGAGGAGGTACAGATACGCAGTATTTT
TRBJ2-3	TRBV12-3/TRBV12-4	TRBD2	-	CASRQLAGGTDTQYF	TGTGCCAGCAGACAACTAGCGGGGGGCACAGATACGCAGTATTTT
TRBJ2-1	TRBV29-1	TRBD2	-	CSVRLAGYEFF	TGCAGCGTGCGACTAGCGGGATATGAGTTCTTC
TRBJ2-2	TRBV7-9	-	few	CAQTRGENTGELFF	TGTGCACAAACCAGGGGGGAGAACACCGGGGAGCTGTTTTTT
TRBJ2-1	TRBV18	TRBD1	many	CASSIQDRAKGNEQFF	TGTGCCAGCTCAATCCAGGACAGGGCCAAAGGCAATGAGCAGTTCTTC
TRBJ1-2	TRBV18	-	many	CASSPSKVGYTF	TGTGCCAGCTCACCGTCGAAGGTCGGCTACACCTTC
TRBJ1-2	TRBV5-6	-	-	CASSLDYREYGYTF	TGTGCCAGCAGCTTGGACTACAGGGAGTATGGCTACACCTTC
TRBJ2-3	TRBV20-1	TRBD2	-	CSALRLASTDTQYF	TGCAGTGCTTTAAGACTAGCTAGCACAGATACGCAGTATTTT
TRBJ1-3	TRBV29-1	TRBD1	many	CSVELGQFSGNTIYF	TGCAGCGTCGAATTGGGACAGTTCTCTGGAAACACCATATATTTT
TRBJ1-5	TRBV7-2	-	few	CASSLSNRENQPQHF	TGTGCCAGCAGCTTATCTAACAGAGAAAATCAGCCCCAGCATTTT
TRBJ2-5	TRBV3-1	-	-	CASSPRASETQYF	TGTGCCAGCAGCCCACGGGCTAGCGAGACCCAGTACTTC
TRBJ1-2	TRBV5-1	-	few	CASSLASVIDGYTF	TGCGCCAGCAGCTTGGCCTCCGTGATCGATGGCTACACCTTC
TRBJ2-1	TRBV7-3	TRBD2	few	CASSLSPRSGMGNEQFF	TGTGCCAGCAGCTTAAGCCCCCGCAGCGGGATGGGCAATGAGCAGTTCTTC
TRBJ1-1	TRBV20-1	TRBD1	-	CSARVAGTGTEAFF	TGCAGTGCTAGAGTGGCGGGGACAGGGACCGAAGCTTTCTTT
TRBJ2-7	TRBV15	-	-	CATSTGQSDEQYF	TGTGCCACCAGCACGGGGCAATCGGACGAGCAGTACTTC
TRBJ2-1	TRBV29-1	-	-	CSVDRYNEQFF	TGCAGCGTTGACAGGTACAATGAGCAGTTCTTC